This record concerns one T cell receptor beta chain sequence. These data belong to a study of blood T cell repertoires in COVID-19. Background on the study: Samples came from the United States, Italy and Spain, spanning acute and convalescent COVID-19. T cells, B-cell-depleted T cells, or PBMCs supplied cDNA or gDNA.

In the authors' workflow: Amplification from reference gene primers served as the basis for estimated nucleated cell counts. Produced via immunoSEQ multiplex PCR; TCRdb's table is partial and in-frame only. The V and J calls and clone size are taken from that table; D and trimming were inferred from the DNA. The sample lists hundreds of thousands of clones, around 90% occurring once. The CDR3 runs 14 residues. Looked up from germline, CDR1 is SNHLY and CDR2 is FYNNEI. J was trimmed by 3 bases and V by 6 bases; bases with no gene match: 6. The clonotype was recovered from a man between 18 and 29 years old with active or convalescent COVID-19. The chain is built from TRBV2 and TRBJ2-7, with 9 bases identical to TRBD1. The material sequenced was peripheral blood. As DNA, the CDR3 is TGTGCCAGCAGAGGGAGGGACAGGGACTACGAGCAGTACTTC. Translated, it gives CASRGRDRDYEQYF.